This TCR beta chain emerged from a study of T cells expressing NK-cell markers. TCRdb re-called the 5' RACE reads, yielding one record per CDR3 amino acid sequence without DNA. This sample carries roughly 390,000 distinct CDR3 sequences, with around 4.9% going to the ten biggest clones. Germline CDR1 reads MNHEY; CDR2 reads SVGAGI. The CDR3 has 15 residues. The TCR sequence derives from a man aged 18-69 years in good health. The sequencing sample was made of blood T cells: a sorted CD56 or NKG2C T cell subset, CD4+ or CD8+ T cells, or bulk PBMC T cells (not recorded which). The V gene is TRBV6-5, the J gene TRBJ1-6; TCRdb outputs TRBD1, but without DNA this stays unchecked. This chain's CDR3 is CASSSGRPGDSPLHF.